The 11 T cell receptor beta chains listed next were all sequenced from one sample in a study of T cell repertoires and Cas9 in healthy adults. Sequencing used immunoSEQ multiplex PCR; TCRdb keeps in-frame clones, though not all of them. The table lists more than 20,000 clones, about 92% of them singletons. Sequencing used CD4+ effector T cells (CD127+, CD25-, CD137-, CD154-) from PBMCs; culture status not recorded. These receptors were collected from a human donor in good health.

The table lists this clone with a count of one. This rearrangement joins TRBV5-4 to TRBJ1-1, with unresolved D. Per germline, CDR1 SGHNT and CDR2 YYREEE (reference sequence). Deletions cut 2 bases from V and 1 base from J, with 15 bases between. This CDR3 is 16 amino acids long. The CDR3: CASSFRGGRPNTEAFF. CDR3 coding DNA: TGTGCCAGCAGCTTTCGTGGTGGACGGCCGAACACTGAAGCTTTCTTT.

The chain couples TRBV5-8 to TRBJ1-3; D not certain. Looked up from germline, CDR1 is SGHTS and CDR2 is YDEGEE. The CDR3 loop spans 15 amino acids. Trimming removed 2 bases at V and 1 base at J, with 10 bases between. This CDR3 is CASSFLVGSGNTIYF. As DNA, the CDR3 is TGTGCCAGCAGCTTCTTAGTGGGGTCTGGAAACACCATATATTTT.

The chain employs TRBV5-1 and TRBJ1-1; 7 nucleotides line up with TRBD1. The CDR3 has 12 residues. V was clipped by 4 bases and J by 12 bases; unmatched bases: 9. Germline V gene lookup returns CDR1 SGHRS and CDR2 YFSETQ. The CDR3 region has the DNA TGCGCCAGCAGCGCCTTACAGGGGATGACTTTCTTT. It encodes CASSALQGMTFF.

The rearrangement uses TRBV5-1 and TRBJ2-5; D may be TRBD1 (6 bases). The CDR3 is made up of 16 amino acids. Deletions cut 3 bases from V and 2 bases from J, with 17 bases between. Germline loops: CDR1 SGHRS, CDR2 YFSETQ. This CDR3 reads CASSSRDRILQETQYF. DNA for the CDR3: TGCGCCAGCAGCTCAAGAGACAGGATATTACAAGAGACCCAGTACTTC.

The chain uses TRBV5-1 and TRBJ2-5, with 7 bases aligning to TRBD1. V gave up 2 bases and J gave up 7 bases; unmatched junction bases: 8. This CDR3 has 14 residues. Germline assignment: CDR1 SGHRS and CDR2 YFSETQ. DNA of the CDR3: TGCGCCAGCAGCTTAACAGGGGATGAAGGGACCCAGTACTTC. Encoded protein: CASSLTGDEGTQYF.

The rearrangement links TRBV5-6 to TRBJ2-5; D might be TRBD2 (6 bases). V dropped 5 bases and J dropped 4 bases, with 15 bases sitting between them. The CDR3 length is 14 residues. CDR1 is SGHDT, CDR2 YYEEEE, per germline. The DNA of the CDR3 is TGTGCCAGCAGACGAGTTGCGGGGATAGAGACCCAGTACTTC. It translates to CASRRVAGIETQYF. Together with reference TRBV5-6 and TRBJ2-5, the CDR3 gives the full variable domain: DAGVTQSPTHLIKTRGQQVTLRCSPKSGHDTVSWYQQALGQGPQFIFQYYEEEERQRGNFPDRFSGHQFPNYSSELNVNALLLGDSALYLCASRRVAGIETQYFGPGTRLLVL.

This clone has more than one count but fewer than ten. The rearrangement uses TRBV13 and TRBJ2-2, with TRBD2 matching 10 bases. CDR3 length: 14 residues. J gave up 3 bases and V 7 bases, and 2 bases lay outside the gene matches. Germline V CDR1 and CDR2: PRHDT, FYEKMQ (reference sequence). The CDR3 DNA sequence: TGTGCCAGCAAAGCGGGGGGGTACACCGGGGAGCTGTTTTTT. This codes for CASKAGGYTGELFF.

This clone was detected only once. The genes are TRBV13 and TRBJ1-2, with unresolved D. Germline-derived CDR1 and CDR2 are PRHDT and FYEKMQ (reference sequence). CDR3 size: 13 residues. V lost 1 base and J lost 1, with 4 bases in between. The CDR3 spells CASSLDSNYGYTF. CDR3 DNA sequence: TGTGCCAGCAGCTTAGACAGTAACTATGGCTACACCTTC.

The V call is TRBV29-1, the J call TRBJ2-7; no definite D call. V was shortened by 3 bases and J by 7 bases, with 10 bases between the two germline ends. Germline CDR1 and CDR2: SQVTM and ANQGSEA. The CDR3 length is 11 residues. Here the CDR3 reads CSVDPPPEQYF. In DNA, the CDR3 is TGCAGCGTTGACCCACCGCCTGAGCAGTACTTC.

This chain connects TRBV5-6 to TRBJ2-5; TRBD2 matches at 7 bases. Near its end, the DNA agrees better with TRBJ2-7, so the J call may be wrong. The CDR3 sequence is 15 residues long. CDR1 and CDR2 from the germline V gene are SGHDT and YYEEEE. The CDR3 sequence is CASSLYGGGNYEQYF. The CDR3 region has the DNA TGTGCCAGCAGCTTGTATGGGGGGGGAAACTACGAGCAGTACTTC.

The chain combines TRBV19 with TRBJ1-1; the match to TRBD1 covers 7 bases. The ends lost 5 bases at V and 5 bases at J; junction bases unmatched: 11. Germline values: CDR1 LNHDA, CDR2 SQIVND (reference sequence). The CDR3 has 15 residues. CDR3 sequence (DNA): TGTGCCAGTAGTGCCACTCGACAGGGAGGGACTGAAGCTTTCTTT. Amino acid sequence: CASSATRQGGTEAFF.